The next 31 T cell receptor beta chains were all read from a single sample in a study of early T cells in non-severe SARS-CoV-2 infection. Via MiXCR, TCRdb re-called the 5' RACE reads, giving one row per CDR3 protein. This table has approximately 31,000 distinct CDR3 sequences, around 7% appearing once. Sequencing was done on a sample of whole blood. These TCRs come from an adult who was a healthcare worker with PCR-confirmed SARS-CoV-2 infection or an uninfected control (not recorded which).

The sample holds a few counts of this clonotype. This chain joins TRBV4-3 and TRBJ1-6; D might be TRBD1 (6 bases). The CDR3 is 16 amino acids. The germline CDR1 and CDR2 sequences are LGHNA and YSLEER. The V gene lost 0 bases and the J gene lost 6 bases, with 12 bases spanning the gap. The CDR3 spells CASSQDAAGVNSPLHF. DNA for the CDR3: TGCGCCAGCAGCCAAGATGCAGCAGGGGTTAATTCACCCCTCCACTTT.

This clonotype came up a few times. The rearrangement uses TRBV7-2 and TRBJ2-7; the D gene is possibly TRBD1 (5 bases). The CDR3 runs 17 residues. Germline values: CDR1 SGHTA, CDR2 FQGNSA. Trimming took off 3 bases at V and 0 bases at J, with 18 bases between the two ends. CDR3 protein: CASSFTGAPSSSYEQYF. In DNA form, the CDR3 reads TGTGCCAGCAGCTTCACAGGCGCACCCAGCAGCTCCTACGAGCAGTACTTC.

This clonotype is medium-sized within its sample. Here the CDR3 reads CASSLDKLFYNEQFF. The CDR3, as DNA: TGTGCCAGCAGCTTAGACAAACTTTTCTACAATGAGCAGTTCTTC. The chain uses TRBV7-3 and TRBJ2-1; D is undetermined. The CDR3 has 15 residues. The germline gives CDR1 SGHTA, CDR2 FQGTGA. The germline V and J ends were trimmed by 2 bases and 3 bases, with 11 bases remaining between them.

This clonotype showed up many times. The chain has TRBV5-1 and TRBJ1-1; D uncertain. V was cut by 4 bases and J by 3 bases, with 10 bases left in between. Germline V gene data show CDR1 as SGHRS and CDR2 as YFSETQ. The CDR3 spans 13 residues. The CDR3: CASSRTEDTEAFF. The CDR3 nucleotides read TGCGCCAGCAGCAGGACGGAAGACACTGAAGCTTTCTTT.

This clonotype has just a few counts. V gene TRBV5-4 combines with J gene TRBJ2-1, with 8 bases aligning to TRBD1. J gave up 6 bases and V 4 bases, and 3 bases lay outside the gene matches. This CDR3 has 13 amino acids. Germline lookup yields CDR1 SGHNT and CDR2 YYREEE (reference sequence). This CDR3 reads CASSDDRGNEQFF. The CDR3 DNA sequence: TGTGCCAGCAGCGATGACAGGGGCAATGAGCAGTTCTTC.

This clonotype has more than one count but fewer than ten. The V gene is TRBV9, the J gene TRBJ2-3; 8 positions agree with TRBD2. This CDR3 comprises 16 residues. Per germline, CDR1 SGDLS and CDR2 YYNGEE. Trimming removed 4 bases from V and 0 bases from J; junction bases left unmatched: 7. The CDR3 region is CASSPLERESTDTQYF. The CDR3 region has the DNA TGTGCCAGCAGCCCGCTGGAGCGGGAGAGCACAGATACGCAGTATTTT.

In its sample, this clonotype was seen many times. The rearrangement links TRBV30 to TRBJ2-7, with D possibly TRBD2 on 6 matching bases. The V and J ends lost 1 base and 5 bases respectively, with 18 bases between them. The CDR3 sequence is 15 residues long. Germline lookup yields CDR1 GTSNPN and CDR2 SVGIG (reference sequence). CDR3 sequence reads: CAWSGLGGAVDEQYF. As DNA, the CDR3 is TGTGCCTGGAGTGGACTTGGCGGGGCAGTGGACGAGCAGTACTTC.

The CDR3: CASSFASFVSYGYTF. The DNA of the CDR3 is TGTGCCAGCAGTTTTGCCAGCTTCGTAAGCTATGGCTACACCTTC. The V call is TRBV28, the J call TRBJ1-2; D unclear. Germline V gives CDR1 MDHEN, CDR2 SYDVKM. V gave up 3 bases and J gave up 4 bases, with 15 bases separating them. CDR3 length: 15 residues.

The J gene is TRBJ1-2, the V gene TRBV10-3, with unresolved D. Trimming left V 2 bases short and J 1 base short, with 11 bases between. The CDR3 contains 15 residues. Germline CDR1 ENHRY, CDR2 SYGVKD. CDR3 in amino acids: CAISEGTVFNYGYTF. The CDR3 nucleotides read TGTGCCATCAGTGAGGGTACAGTTTTTAACTATGGCTACACCTTC.

The sample holds many counts of this clonotype. This chain connects TRBV4-2 to TRBJ1-3; D perhaps matches TRBD1 (6 bases). CDR1 is LGHNA and CDR2 is YNFKEQ in the germline V gene. Trimming left V 0 bases short and J 0 bases short, with 6 bases between. CDR3 length: 15 amino acids. CDR3 DNA: TGTGCCAGCAGCCAAGAAGGGGGCTCTGGAAACACCATATATTTT. It encodes CASSQEGGSGNTIYF.

This clonotype was seen many times. This CDR3 is CASSNTGTNTYEQYF. The CDR3 coding sequence is TGTGCCAGCAGTAATACGGGAACAAATACCTACGAGCAGTACTTC. The rearrangement links TRBV7-9 to TRBJ2-7; possible D gene TRBD2, 5 bases. This CDR3 comprises 15 residues. V dropped 6 bases and J dropped 2 bases, with 17 bases sitting between them. Germline assignment: CDR1 SEHNR and CDR2 FQNEAQ (reference sequence). Combining the CDR3 with reference TRBV7-9 and TRBJ2-7 gives the whole variable domain DTGVSQNPRHKITKRGQNVTFRCDPISEHNRLYWYRQTLGQGPEFLTYFQNEAQLEKSRLLSDRFSAERPKGSFSTLEIQRTEQGDSAMYLCASSNTGTNTYEQYFGPGTRLTVT.

This clonotype was detected ten times or more. The chain recombines TRBV20-1 with TRBJ2-5; D may match TRBD1 or TRBD2 (5 bases each). Germline V gene lookup returns CDR1 DFQATT and CDR2 SNEGSKA (reference sequence). Trimming cost V 8 bases and J 5 bases, with 18 bases left between them. CDR3 length: 13 residues. The CDR3 DNA is TGCAGTCCAATATCTGGGACCACGGAGACCCAGTACTTC. It codes for CSPISGTTETQYF.

This clonotype occurred many times. J is TRBJ1-3 and V is TRBV10-3; 7 bases line up with TRBD1. V was clipped by 3 bases and J by 3 bases; unmatched bases: 5. The CDR3 sequence is 15 residues long. Germline CDR1 and CDR2: ENHRY and SYGVKD. As DNA, the CDR3 is TGTGCCATCAGTGATGGGACAGCAAATGGAAACACCATATATTTT. Its translation: CAISDGTANGNTIYF.

This clonotype was seen at least ten times. This chain connects TRBV9 to TRBJ2-7, with 8 nucleotides matching TRBD1. CDR3 size: 17 residues. Per the germline V gene, CDR1 is SGDLS and CDR2 is YYNGEE. V trimming: 0 bases; J trimming: 5 bases; junction bases outside the gene matches: 13. CDR3 loop: CASSVAGIGRGHHEQYF. CDR3 coding DNA: TGTGCCAGCAGCGTAGCGGGGATTGGCAGGGGGCACCACGAGCAGTACTTC.

This clonotype was counted many times. The rearrangement uses TRBV5-1 and TRBJ2-3, with 9 positions matching TRBD1. Trimming cost V 0 bases and J 4 bases; bases outside gene matches: 3. Germline CDR1 is SGHRS and CDR2 is YFSETQ. This CDR3 region has 15 residues. The CDR3 here is CASSLEGQGSDTQYF. The CDR3, as DNA: TGCGCCAGCAGCTTGGAGGGACAGGGATCAGATACGCAGTATTTT.

For this clonotype: With a much larger clone just one base away, this may be a read error. V is TRBV5-1 and J is TRBJ2-5, with D possibly TRBD2 on 6 matching bases. Trimming left V 4 bases short and J 2 bases short, with 18 bases between. In germline, CDR1 is SGHRS, CDR2 YFSETQ. The length of the CDR3 is 16 residues. The CDR3 DNA reads as TGCGCCAGCAGCCCGAGCGGGCCCCTTCCGCAAGAGACCCAGTACTTC. Its translation is CASSPSGPLPQETQYF.

This clonotype was observed at least ten times. J is TRBJ2-1 and V is TRBV29-1; 7 bases map to TRBD1. This CDR3 spans 13 amino acids. Germline loops: CDR1 SQVTM, CDR2 ANQGSEA. Losses at the gene ends were 4 bases for V and 7 bases for J; bases not matched to a gene: 7. The CDR3 bases are TGCAGCGTTGCGCCGTTACAGGGGAATGAGCAGTTCTTC. This translates into CSVAPLQGNEQFF.

There are many counts of this clonotype. The J gene is TRBJ2-7, the V gene TRBV10-3, with TRBD2 identical over 13 bases. From germline, CDR1 is ENHRY and CDR2 SYGVKD. There are 15 residues in the CDR3. The trim removed 6 bases at V and 3 bases at J, leaving 5 bases unmatched. CDR3 sequence reads: CAISPTSGRFYEQYF. For the CDR3, the DNA is TGTGCCATCAGCCCGACTAGCGGGAGGTTCTACGAGCAGTACTTC.

This clonotype was detected many times. The chain is built from TRBV10-3 and TRBJ1-4; TRBD1 agrees at 7 bases. Germline trimming cut 6 bases from V and 8 bases from J; bases unmatched to any gene: 3. Germline CDR1 reads ENHRY; CDR2 reads SYGVKD. CDR3 size: 12 residues. The CDR3 reads CAISSDREKLFF. The CDR3 DNA is TGTGCCATCAGCTCGGACAGGGAAAAACTGTTTTTT.

This clonotype was seen many times. Here the CDR3 DNA reads TGCAGTGCTGGAAGGGACAGCAATTCACCCCTCCACTTT. This codes for CSAGRDSNSPLHF. The chain combines TRBV20-1 with TRBJ1-6, with 7 bases matching TRBD1. V trimming: 5 bases; J trimming: 7 bases; junction bases outside the gene matches: 5. The CDR3 contains 13 residues. Germline-derived CDR1 and CDR2 are DFQATT and SNEGSKA (reference sequence).

This clonotype has just a few counts. The chain links TRBV11-2 to TRBJ2-3; TRBD2 matches at 7 bases. J was trimmed by 1 base and V by 6 bases; bases with no gene match: 7. There are 15 residues in the CDR3. Germline V gene lookup returns CDR1 SGHAT and CDR2 FQNNGV. Here the CDR3 DNA reads TGTGCCAGCAGGAGTCTAGCGGTGGGCACAGATACGCAGTATTTT. Residues: CASRSLAVGTDTQYF.

The genes are TRBV7-6 and TRBJ2-5; the match to TRBD2 covers 7 bases. V was pared by 0 bases and J by 2 bases, with 9 bases of the junction left unmatched. Germline CDR1 reads SGHVS; CDR2 reads FNYEAQ. There are 17 residues in the CDR3. The CDR3 here is CASSLAVGGSGQETQYF. The CDR3, as DNA: TGTGCCAGCAGCTTAGCGGTGGGAGGGAGCGGGCAAGAGACCCAGTACTTC.

This clonotype was counted ten times or more. The chain links TRBV4-3 to TRBJ2-7; 9 bases fit TRBD1. There are 16 residues in the CDR3. V gave up 0 bases and J gave up 2 bases; unmatched junction bases: 5. Germline V CDR1 and CDR2: LGHNA, YSLEER. CDR3 region: CASSQDRQGGTYEQYF. The CDR3 nucleotides read TGCGCCAGCAGCCAAGATCGACAGGGGGGAACCTACGAGCAGTACTTC.

This clonotype was observed at least ten times. The V call is TRBV5-1, the J call TRBJ1-5; TRBD1 agrees at 10 bases. CDR3 length equals 15 residues. CDR1 is SGHRS and CDR2 is YFSETQ in the germline V gene. J lost 3 bases, V lost 2 bases, and 2 bases had no gene match. CDR3 in amino acids: CASSLGTGANQPQHF. In DNA, the CDR3 is TGCGCCAGCAGCTTAGGGACAGGGGCCAATCAGCCCCAGCATTTT.

This clonotype showed up many times. The rearrangement links TRBV20-1 to TRBJ2-5; D is perhaps TRBD1 or TRBD2 (5 bases each). Germline V lookup: CDR1 DFQATT, CDR2 SNEGSKA (reference sequence). CDR3 length: 13 residues. V lost 6 bases and J lost 1, with 12 bases in between. CDR3 protein: CSAPRGGQETQYF. The CDR3 DNA reads as TGCAGTGCGCCCCGGGGCGGCCAAGAGACCCAGTACTTC.

This clonotype was seen many times. This rearrangement joins TRBV12-3 or TRBV12-4 to TRBJ2-2, with D perhaps matching TRBD1 (6 bases). This CDR3 is 15 amino acids long. V dropped 5 bases and J dropped 5 bases, with 15 bases sitting between them. This CDR3 reads CASSPQGLRTGELFF. CDR3 DNA: TGTGCCAGCAGTCCTCAGGGGCTGAGAACCGGGGAGCTGTTTTTT.

This clonotype showed up many times. V gene TRBV7-6 combines with J gene TRBJ1-5, with D unresolved. Germline values: CDR1 SGHVS, CDR2 FNYEAQ. The CDR3 is 16 amino acids. V was cut by 1 base and J by 0 bases, with 10 bases left in between. CDR3 in DNA: TGTGCCAGCAGCTTAGGAGGAGGAATTAGCAATCAGCCCCAGCATTTT. The encoded protein is CASSLGGGISNQPQHF.

This clonotype was counted ten times or more. The gene calls are TRBV10-3 and TRBJ2-2; TRBD1 agrees at 12 bases. Germline trimming cut 6 bases from V and 9 bases from J; bases unmatched to any gene: 5. Per the germline V gene, CDR1 is ENHRY and CDR2 is SYGVKD. This CDR3 spans 14 amino acids. The CDR3 loop is CAISPGQGARELFF. The CDR3 nucleotides read TGTGCCATCAGCCCGGGACAGGGGGCACGGGAGCTGTTTTTT.

This chain connects TRBV7-2 to TRBJ2-1; TRBD2 aligns across 8 bases. Germline-derived CDR1 and CDR2 are SGHTA and FQGNSA. The V gene end was trimmed by 5 bases and the J gene end by 11 bases; junction bases not matched to a gene: 11. The CDR3 loop spans 14 amino acids. In DNA, the CDR3 is TGTGCCAGCAGCCCTACACTTACTAGCGGAAAGCAGTTCTTC. Translated, it gives CASSPTLTSGKQFF.

This clonotype was counted a few times. The gene calls are TRBV7-3 and TRBJ2-1; 9 bases fit TRBD2. Trimming cost V 5 bases and J 8 bases; bases outside gene matches: 10. The CDR3 loop spans 15 amino acids. CDR1 and CDR2 from the germline V gene are SGHTA and FQGTGA. The CDR3: CASSLGSGSRDEQFF. CDR3 nucleotides: TGTGCCAGCAGCCTGGGTAGCGGGAGTAGAGATGAGCAGTTCTTC.

This clonotype turned up a few times. V and J are TRBV28 and TRBJ2-7, with D maybe TRBD2 (6 bases). This CDR3 comprises 15 residues. Germline V CDR1 and CDR2: MDHEN, SYDVKM. Trimming removed 7 bases at V and 3 bases at J, with 19 bases between. The CDR3 DNA reads as TGTGCCAGCACACCCCGGGACTCAAAGCACTACGAGCAGTACTTC. Residues: CASTPRDSKHYEQYF.